This T cell receptor (beta chain) was sequenced in a study of shared clonotypes between healthy human individuals. It was CD45RO-negative cells, positively selected for CCR7, that made up naive CD8 cells, with terminally differentiated effector memory CD45RA+ cells excluded. Broader study findings: It was only blood that was sampled, and tissue repertoires likely differ.

On this clone: Its target is not known.

CDR3 length: 13 residues. Trimming cost V 1 base and J 4 bases, with 7 bases left between them. CDR1 is SGHTA, CDR2 FQGNSA, per germline. Repertoires were generated with immunoSEQ multiplex PCR, while TCRdb's copy carries only in-frame clones and drops some. This table holds approximately 840,000 clones, 90% to 98% found once. The source material was naive CD8+ T cells sorted from blood. The J gene is TRBJ2-5, the V gene TRBV7-2; D is unclear. This receptor was taken from a man aged 25 to 40 in good health. CDR3 sequence: CASSLGQAETQYF. The DNA for the CDR3 is TGTGCCAGCAGCTTAGGTCAGGCAGAGACCCAGTACTTC.